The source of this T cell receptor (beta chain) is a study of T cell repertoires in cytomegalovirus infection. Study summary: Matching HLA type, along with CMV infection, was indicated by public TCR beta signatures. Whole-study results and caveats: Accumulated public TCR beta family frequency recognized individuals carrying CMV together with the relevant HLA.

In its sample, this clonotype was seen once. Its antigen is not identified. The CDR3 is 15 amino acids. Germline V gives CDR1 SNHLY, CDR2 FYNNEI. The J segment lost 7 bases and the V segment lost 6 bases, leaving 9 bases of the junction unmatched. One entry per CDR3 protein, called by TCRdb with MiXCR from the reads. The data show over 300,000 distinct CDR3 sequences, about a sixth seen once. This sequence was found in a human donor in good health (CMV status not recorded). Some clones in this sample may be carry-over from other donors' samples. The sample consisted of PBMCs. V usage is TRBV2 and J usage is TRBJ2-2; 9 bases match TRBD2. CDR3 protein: CASREGRGGIGELFF. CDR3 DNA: TGTGCCAGCAGGGAGGGGCGGGGGGGCATCGGGGAGCTGTTTTTT.